These 23 T cell receptor beta chains were sequenced from one sample in a study of naive and memory T cell subsets. Four PCR rounds used nested alpha and beta constant region primers plus the SP2 primer. TCRdb itself ran the UMI-ligation and nested PCR reads through MiXCR, one entry per CDR3 protein. The sample lists approximately 37,000 distinct CDR3 sequences, about 10% occurring once. Noted treatment: skin biopsy from PPD injection site in Mantoux-positive individual. The library had UMIs added by 3' ligation of an oligonucleotide to TCR cDNA. Sequences were derived from skin, sampled from a tuberculin skin test site. Receptors originate from an adult in good health.

This clonotype was recorded only once. Given a much more abundant clone one base away, this may be a read error. V usage is TRBV20-1 and J usage is TRBJ2-1; 12 positions match TRBD1. CDR1 is DFQATT and CDR2 is SNEGSKA in the germline V gene (reference sequence). The CDR3 has 15 amino acids. Here the CDR3 reads CSALRGTGGYNEKFF. CDR3 nucleotides: TGCAGTGCCCTCCGAGGGACAGGGGGCTACAATGAGAAGTTCTTC.

This clonotype was picked up many times. The chain is built from TRBV27 and TRBJ2-2; 10 positions match TRBD2. Germline loops: CDR1 MNHEY, CDR2 SMNVEV (reference sequence). The CDR3 has 14 residues. Losses at the gene ends were 4 bases for V and 6 bases for J; bases not matched to a gene: 2. CDR3 amino acids: CASSYSGRPGELFF. In DNA, the CDR3 is TGTGCCAGCAGTTATAGCGGGAGGCCCGGGGAGCTGTTTTTT.

This clonotype was observed many times. The V and J genes are TRBV5-1 and TRBJ2-6; a possible D gene is TRBD1 (5 bases). Deletions cut 4 bases from V and 0 bases from J, with 14 bases between. This CDR3 region has 17 residues. The germline V gene encodes CDR1 SGHRS and CDR2 YFSETQ. CDR3: CASSASTDASGANVLTF. Written as DNA, the CDR3 is TGCGCCAGCAGCGCCTCGACAGACGCCTCTGGGGCCAACGTCCTGACTTTC.

This clonotype was counted at least ten times. This chain uses TRBV20-1 with TRBJ2-2; no clear D. Trimming pared 0 bases from V and 6 bases from J, leaving 23 bases between. The CDR3 runs 18 residues. The germline V gene has CDR1 DFQATT and CDR2 SNEGSKA (reference sequence). CDR3 sequence: CSARDLFGPSGTAGELFF. The CDR3 DNA is TGCAGTGCTAGAGATCTTTTTGGTCCGTCAGGAACGGCCGGGGAGCTGTTTTTT.

The table lists this clonotype with many counts. This CDR3 is CASRGTRGRVETQYF. The CDR3 nucleotides are TGTGCCAGCAGGGGCACCAGGGGGCGCGTTGAGACCCAGTACTTC. The rearrangement uses TRBV12-3 or TRBV12-4 and TRBJ2-5; 8 bases are shared with TRBD1. V trimming: 6 bases; J trimming: 5 bases; junction bases outside the gene matches: 11. The CDR3 sequence is 15 residues long.

This clonotype was recorded at least ten times. The chain recombines TRBV20-1 with TRBJ1-1; D remains unclear. V gave up 1 base and J gave up 7 bases, with 4 bases separating them. This CDR3 spans 10 amino acids. Germline CDR1 and CDR2: DFQATT and SNEGSKA (reference sequence). The DNA of the CDR3 is TGCAGTGCTAGAGTGAGTGAAGCTTTCTTT. As protein: CSARVSEAFF.

This clonotype has ten or more counts. The chain combines TRBV13 with TRBJ2-7, with D perhaps matching TRBD1 (6 bases). CDR1 is PRHDT, CDR2 FYEKMQ, per germline (reference sequence). The CDR3 spans 14 residues. Trimming shortened V by 5 bases and J by 3 bases, and 14 bases separated the two germline ends. CDR3 sequence reads: CASSTSGTRYEQYF. CDR3 nucleotide sequence: TGTGCCAGCAGCACCTCCGGGACACGCTACGAGCAGTACTTC.

Details on this clonotype: This may be a read error, as it is one base from a much larger clone. The chain employs TRBV20-1 and TRBJ2-1; TRBD2 matches at 10 bases. V shed 4 bases and J 15 bases; nucleotides not matched to a gene: 6. The CDR3 runs to 11 residues. From germline, CDR1 is DFQATT and CDR2 SNEGSKA (reference sequence). The CDR3 sequence is CSAIHSGGRFF. DNA of the CDR3: TGCAGTGCTATACATAGCGGGGGGAGGTTCTTC.

This chain joins TRBV3-1 and TRBJ1-2, with no clear D. There are 16 residues in the CDR3. V lost 3 bases and J 4 bases, leaving 18 bases between the germline ends. Germline values: CDR1 LGHDT, CDR2 YNNKEL (reference sequence). CDR3 residues: CASSQQYGGSFYGYTF. The CDR3 nucleotides are TGTGCCAGCAGCCAGCAATACGGCGGGAGCTTCTATGGCTACACCTTC.

The chain is built from TRBV19 and TRBJ1-1, with D unclear. From germline, CDR1 is LNHDA and CDR2 SQIVND (reference sequence). The CDR3 is made up of 13 amino acids. Deletions cut 7 bases from V and 4 bases from J, with 13 bases between. The CDR3 coding sequence is TGTGCCAGTATTCCGGGTTCGATCACTGAAGCTTTCTTT. It is translated as CASIPGSITEAFF.

This clonotype was observed at least ten times. CDR3 loop: CASSLSNSGANVLTF. CDR3 DNA sequence: TGTGCCAGCAGCCTATCGAACTCTGGGGCCAACGTCCTGACTTTC. This chain joins TRBV7-9 and TRBJ2-6; D unclear. Trimming shortened V by 5 bases and J by 0 bases, and 8 bases separated the two germline ends. This CDR3 contains 15 residues. Germline V gives CDR1 SEHNR, CDR2 FQNEAQ (reference sequence).

The chain combines TRBV7-2 with TRBJ1-1, with TRBD1 identical over 7 bases. The CDR3 has 14 amino acids. Per germline, CDR1 SGHTA and CDR2 FQGNSA. With V trimmed by 4 bases and J by 4 bases, 6 bases remained unmatched. The CDR3 spells CASSYQAGGTEAFF. The DNA for the CDR3 is TGTGCCAGCAGCTACCAAGCAGGGGGCACTGAAGCTTTCTTT.

There are many counts of this clonotype. The rearrangement uses TRBV6-6 and TRBJ2-7, with a possible D match to TRBD1 (7 bases). Between the trimmed V and J ends, which lost 6 bases and 2 bases, there was a span of 17 bases. This CDR3 has 15 residues. The germline V gene has CDR1 MNHNY and CDR2 SVGAGI (reference sequence). The CDR3 DNA follows: TGTGCCAGCAGAACCGGACAGGAGGGACCCTACGAGCAGTACTTC. This codes for CASRTGQEGPYEQYF.

This sequence joins TRBV20-1 and TRBJ1-2, with a weak D call TRBD1 (5 bases). Germline CDR1 DFQATT, CDR2 SNEGSKA (reference sequence). The CDR3 consists of 13 residues. Trimming stripped 5 bases from V and 8 bases from J, with 18 bases between. For the CDR3, the DNA is TGCAGTGCTTGGGACCCCACCTCAAGGGGCTACACCTTC. Amino acids: CSAWDPTSRGYTF.

This clonotype has a count of ten or more. Written as DNA, the CDR3 is TGCAGTGCGGGGGGAAAAACCCAAGAGACCCAGTACTTC. This encodes CSAGGKTQETQYF. V gene TRBV20-1 combines with J gene TRBJ2-5; tentative D call: TRBD2 (6 bases). The CDR3 totals 13 residues. Germline V CDR1 and CDR2: DFQATT, SNEGSKA (reference sequence). V lost 6 bases and J lost 1, with 12 bases in between.

The chain carries TRBV28 and TRBJ1-2; the match to TRBD1 covers 12 bases. Per germline, CDR1 MDHEN and CDR2 SYDVKM. The ends lost 4 bases at V and 4 bases at J; junction bases unmatched: 7. The CDR3 sequence is 16 residues long. The CDR3: CASSSNRDRGPYGYTF. The CDR3, as DNA: TGTGCCAGCAGTTCAAACCGGGACAGGGGGCCCTATGGCTACACCTTC.

In its sample, this clonotype was seen many times. This sequence joins TRBV12-3 or TRBV12-4 and TRBJ1-5; TRBD1 matches at 11 bases. The CDR3 length is 15 residues. Trimming cost V 5 bases and J 4 bases; bases outside gene matches: 4. The CDR3 DNA sequence: TGTGCCAGCAGTATAGGGACAGGGGGAAATCAGCCCCAGCATTTT. Translation: CASSIGTGGNQPQHF.

The chain uses TRBV12-3 or TRBV12-4 and TRBJ2-1; the D gene is possibly TRBD1 (5 bases). V gave up 5 bases and J gave up 5 bases, with 7 bases separating them. CDR3 length equals 12 residues. The CDR3 nucleotides are TGTGCCAGCAGTGACAGTCACAATGAGCAGTTCTTC. Protein: CASSDSHNEQFF.

The chain is built from TRBV4-1 and TRBJ2-7; TRBD2 agrees at 9 bases. The CDR3 extends over 15 amino acids. The germline CDR1 and CDR2 sequences are MGHRA and YSYEKL. V lost 5 bases and J lost 2; bases outside the gene matches: 7. The DNA of the CDR3 is TGCGCCAGCAGCTCCCCGACTAGCGGCCCCTACGAGCAGTACTTC. Its protein is CASSSPTSGPYEQYF.

This clonotype appeared a few times. The chain joins TRBV7-2 to TRBJ1-2, with no clear D. From germline, CDR1 is SGHTA and CDR2 FQGNSA. CDR3 length equals 12 residues. Trimming took off 0 bases at V and 7 bases at J, with 6 bases between the two ends. The CDR3 coding sequence is TGTGCCAGCAGCTTAGCCCTTGCTGGCTACACCTTC. This translates into CASSLALAGYTF. The entire variable domain, with the rest obtained from reference TRBV7-2 and TRBJ1-2, is as follows: GAGVSQSPSNKVTEKGKDVELRCDPISGHTALYWYRQSLGQGLEFLIYFQGNSAPDKSGLPSDRFSAERTGGSVSTLTIQRTQQEDSAVYLCASSLALAGYTFGSGTRLTVV.

This clonotype was picked up many times. The chain couples TRBV28 to TRBJ2-7; 7 bases are shared with TRBD2. Looked up from germline, CDR1 is MDHEN and CDR2 is SYDVKM. The CDR3 is made up of 15 amino acids. V dropped 3 bases and J dropped 2; count of bases not matched to a gene: 7. DNA of the CDR3: TGTGCCAGCAGTTTGGGGCTAGCGGTAACCTACGAGCAGTACTTC. Protein sequence: CASSLGLAVTYEQYF. The full variable domain, in which reference TRBV28 and TRBJ2-7 provide the parts outside the CDR3, is DVKVTQSSRYLVKRTGEKVFLECVQDMDHENMFWYRQDPGLGLRLIYFSYDVKMKEKGDIPEGYSVSREKKERFSLILESASTNQTSMYLCASSLGLAVTYEQYFGPGTRLTVT.

This clonotype has at least ten counts. This chain connects TRBV6-1 to TRBJ2-5; 13 nucleotides align to TRBD2. CDR1 is MNHNS and CDR2 is SASEGT in the germline V gene. This CDR3 spans 14 amino acids. The J segment lost 5 bases and the V segment lost 8 bases, leaving 5 bases of the junction unmatched. The chain's CDR3 is CASPLAGGLETQYF. The CDR3 DNA is TGTGCCAGCCCACTAGCGGGGGGGCTGGAGACCCAGTACTTC.

There are many counts of this clonotype. The chain joins TRBV20-1 to TRBJ2-1; TRBD2 aligns across 8 bases. V was clipped by 5 bases and J by 0 bases; unmatched bases: 3. This CDR3 comprises 14 residues. Germline CDR1 DFQATT, CDR2 SNEGSKA (reference sequence). The CDR3 region is CSARGGRSYNEQFF. The CDR3, as DNA: TGCAGTGCTCGCGGGGGGCGCTCCTACAATGAGCAGTTCTTC.